Listed here is a single T cell receptor (beta chain). The protocol was immunoSEQ multiplex PCR, while the TCRdb copy is restricted to in-frame clones and leaves out a portion. The sample holds some 130,000 clones; roughly 88% are singletons and the top ten take roughly 4%. These data come from a study of blood T cell repertoires in COVID-19. Germline V gene lookup returns CDR1 LGHNA and CDR2 YSLEER. This CDR3 has 15 amino acids. With V trimmed by 4 bases and J by 5 bases, 7 bases remained unmatched. This TCR was sampled from a man aged 50-59 years who had recovered from COVID-19. The sample taken for sequencing was PBMCs or T cells enriched from blood (not recorded which). The genes are TRBV4-3 and TRBJ2-2; 7 bases are shared with TRBD2. CDR3: CASSRYPGGTGELFF. CDR3 nucleotides: TGCGCCAGCAGCCGTTATCCGGGGGGTACCGGGGAGCTGTTTTTT.